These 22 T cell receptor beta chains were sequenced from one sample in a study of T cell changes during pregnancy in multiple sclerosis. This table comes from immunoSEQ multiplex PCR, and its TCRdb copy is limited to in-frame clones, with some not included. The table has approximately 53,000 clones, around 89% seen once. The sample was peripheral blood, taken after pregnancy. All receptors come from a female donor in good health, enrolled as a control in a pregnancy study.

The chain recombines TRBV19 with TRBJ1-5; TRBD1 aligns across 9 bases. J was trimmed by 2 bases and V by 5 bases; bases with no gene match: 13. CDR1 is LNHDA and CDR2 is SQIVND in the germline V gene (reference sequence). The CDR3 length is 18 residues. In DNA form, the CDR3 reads TGTGCCAGTAGTCGTAAACAGGGGGCGGGTAGGGGCAATCAGCCCCAGCATTTT. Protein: CASSRKQGAGRGNQPQHF.

The CDR3 loop reads CASSIHLEEGVPSYNEQFF. The CDR3 coding sequence is TGTGCCAGTAGTATCCACCTTGAAGAGGGGGTACCATCCTACAATGAGCAGTTCTTC. The chain has TRBV19 and TRBJ2-1; TRBD1 is a possible D gene (6 bases). The germline V gene encodes CDR1 LNHDA and CDR2 SQIVND (reference sequence). The CDR3 is 19 amino acids. Trimming pared 3 bases from V and 1 base from J, leaving 22 bases between.

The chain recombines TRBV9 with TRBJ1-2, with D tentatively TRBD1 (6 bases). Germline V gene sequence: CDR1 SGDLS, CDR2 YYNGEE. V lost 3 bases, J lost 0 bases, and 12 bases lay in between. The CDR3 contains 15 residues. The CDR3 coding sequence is TGTGCCAGCAGCGGGGGGACACTAGCTAACTATGGCTACACCTTC. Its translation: CASSGGTLANYGYTF.

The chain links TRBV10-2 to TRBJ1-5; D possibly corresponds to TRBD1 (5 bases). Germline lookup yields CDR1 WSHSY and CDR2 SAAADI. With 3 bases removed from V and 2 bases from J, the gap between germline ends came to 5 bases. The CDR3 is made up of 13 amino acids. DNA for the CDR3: TGCGCCAGCAGTGACAGGGGCAATCAGCCCCAGCATTTT. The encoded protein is CASSDRGNQPQHF.

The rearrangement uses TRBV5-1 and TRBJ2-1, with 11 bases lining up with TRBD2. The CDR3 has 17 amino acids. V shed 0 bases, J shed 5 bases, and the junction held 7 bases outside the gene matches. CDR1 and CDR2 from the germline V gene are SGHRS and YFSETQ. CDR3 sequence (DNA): TGCGCCAGCAGCTTGGGGAGAACTAGCGGGAGTAACAATGAGCAGTTCTTC. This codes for CASSLGRTSGSNNEQFF.

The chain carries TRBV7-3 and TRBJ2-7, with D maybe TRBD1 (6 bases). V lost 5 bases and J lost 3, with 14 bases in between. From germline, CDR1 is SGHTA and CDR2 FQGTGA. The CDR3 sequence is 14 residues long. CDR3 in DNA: TGTGCCAGCAGCGCACAGGGTGGGGGCTACGAGCAGTACTTC. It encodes CASSAQGGGYEQYF. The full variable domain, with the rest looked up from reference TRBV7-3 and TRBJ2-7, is GAGVSQTPSNKVTEKGKYVELRCDPISGHTALYWYRQSLGQGPEFLIYFQGTGAADDSGLPNDRFFAVRPEGSVSTLKIQRTERGDSAVYLCASSAQGGGYEQYFGPGTRLTVT.

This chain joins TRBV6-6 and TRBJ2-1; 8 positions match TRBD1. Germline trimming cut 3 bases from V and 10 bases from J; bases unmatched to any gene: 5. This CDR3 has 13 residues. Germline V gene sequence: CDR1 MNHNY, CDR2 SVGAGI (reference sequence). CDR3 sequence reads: CASSYTRQGEQFF. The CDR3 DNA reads TGTGCCAGCAGTTATACTAGACAGGGGGAGCAGTTCTTC.

The CDR3 region is CASSLRMLAGANTGELFF. The CDR3 region has the DNA TGTGCCAGCAGCTTAAGAATGCTAGCGGGGGCCAACACCGGGGAGCTGTTTTTT. The genes are TRBV7-2 and TRBJ2-2; TRBD2 matches 10 bases. This CDR3 has 18 amino acids. V shed 2 bases and J 2 bases; nucleotides not matched to a gene: 8. Germline CDR1 and CDR2: SGHTA and FQGNSA.

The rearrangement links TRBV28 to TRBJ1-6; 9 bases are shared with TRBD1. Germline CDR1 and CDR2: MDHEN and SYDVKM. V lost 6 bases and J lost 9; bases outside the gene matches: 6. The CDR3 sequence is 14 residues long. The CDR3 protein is CASSGTGRASPLHF. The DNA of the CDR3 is TGTGCCAGCAGCGGGACAGGGAGGGCTTCACCCCTCCACTTT.

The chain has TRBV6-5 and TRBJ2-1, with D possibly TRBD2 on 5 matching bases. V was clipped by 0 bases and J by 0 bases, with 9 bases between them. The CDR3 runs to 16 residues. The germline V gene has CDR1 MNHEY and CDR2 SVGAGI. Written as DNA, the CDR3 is TGTGCCAGCAGTTACTCGGACTCGTCCTCCTACAATGAGCAGTTCTTC. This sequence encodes CASSYSDSSSYNEQFF.

The DNA for the CDR3 is TGTGCCAGCTCACCGGTGGGGCGTTCACCCCTCCACTTT. Protein sequence: CASSPVGRSPLHF. The V call is TRBV18, the J call TRBJ1-6; TRBD1 might be the D (5 bases). This CDR3 is 13 amino acids long. Germline V lookup: CDR1 KGHSH, CDR2 LQKENI. V gave up 3 bases and J gave up 9 bases, with 9 bases separating them.

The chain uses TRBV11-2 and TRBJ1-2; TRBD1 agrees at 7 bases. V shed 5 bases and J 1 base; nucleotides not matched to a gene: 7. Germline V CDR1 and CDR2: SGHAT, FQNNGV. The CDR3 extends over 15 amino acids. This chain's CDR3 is CASSRDSTLNYGYTF. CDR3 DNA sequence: TGTGCCAGCAGCCGGGACAGTACCCTTAACTATGGCTACACCTTC.

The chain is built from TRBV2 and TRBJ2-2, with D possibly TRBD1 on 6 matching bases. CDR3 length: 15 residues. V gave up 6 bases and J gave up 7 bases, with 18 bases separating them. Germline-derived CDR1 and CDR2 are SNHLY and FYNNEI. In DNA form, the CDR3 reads TGTGCCAGCAGATTTTCAGGGGCGCGGGTCGGGGAGCTGTTTTTT. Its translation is CASRFSGARVGELFF.

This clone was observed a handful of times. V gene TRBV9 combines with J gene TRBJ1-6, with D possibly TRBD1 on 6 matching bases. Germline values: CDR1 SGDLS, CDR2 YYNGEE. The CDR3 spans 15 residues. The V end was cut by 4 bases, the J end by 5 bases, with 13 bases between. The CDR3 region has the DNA TGTGCCAGCAGCCCTCGACAGGTTAATAATTCACCCCTCCACTTT. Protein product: CASSPRQVNNSPLHF.

DNA for the CDR3: TGCGCCAGCAGCCCCCTAGGGGGTGTAAATGAAAAACTGTTTTTT. Residues: CASSPLGGVNEKLFF. The V and J genes are TRBV4-1 and TRBJ1-4, with TRBD1 as a possible D gene (6 bases). Germline CDR1 is MGHRA and CDR2 is YSYEKL. The CDR3 is 15 residues long. V lost 4 bases and J 5 bases, leaving 14 bases between the germline ends.

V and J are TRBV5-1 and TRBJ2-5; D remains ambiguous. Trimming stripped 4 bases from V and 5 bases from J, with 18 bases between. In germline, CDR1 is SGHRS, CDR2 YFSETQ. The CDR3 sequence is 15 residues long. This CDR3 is CASSILPSSRETQYF. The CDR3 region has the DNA TGCGCCAGCAGCATCCTTCCATCGTCCCGGGAGACCCAGTACTTC.

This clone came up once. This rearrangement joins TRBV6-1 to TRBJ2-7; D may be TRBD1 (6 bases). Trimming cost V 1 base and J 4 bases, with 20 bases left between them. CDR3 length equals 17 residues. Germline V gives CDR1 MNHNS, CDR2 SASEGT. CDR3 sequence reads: CASSEDQAESRGYEQYF. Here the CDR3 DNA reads TGTGCCAGCAGTGAAGACCAGGCGGAGAGTAGGGGGTACGAGCAGTACTTC.

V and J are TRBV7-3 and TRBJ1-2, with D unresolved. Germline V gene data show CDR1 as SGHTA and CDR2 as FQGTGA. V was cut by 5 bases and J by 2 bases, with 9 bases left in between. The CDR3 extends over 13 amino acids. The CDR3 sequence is CASSAGLNYGYTF. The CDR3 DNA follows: TGTGCCAGCAGCGCGGGCCTCAACTATGGCTACACCTTC.

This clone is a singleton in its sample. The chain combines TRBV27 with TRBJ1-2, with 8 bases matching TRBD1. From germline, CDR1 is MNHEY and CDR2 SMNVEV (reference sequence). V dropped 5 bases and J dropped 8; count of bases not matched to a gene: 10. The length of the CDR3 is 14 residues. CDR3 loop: CASSNPGGAGGYTF. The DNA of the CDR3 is TGTGCCAGCAGTAACCCAGGGGGCGCAGGCGGCTACACCTTC.

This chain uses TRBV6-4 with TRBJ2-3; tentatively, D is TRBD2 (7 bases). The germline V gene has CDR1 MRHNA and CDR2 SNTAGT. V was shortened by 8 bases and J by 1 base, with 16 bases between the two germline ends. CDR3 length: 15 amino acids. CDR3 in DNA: TGTGCCAGCTCCACTGGAGGGGGGGGCACAGATACGCAGTATTTT. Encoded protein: CASSTGGGGTDTQYF.

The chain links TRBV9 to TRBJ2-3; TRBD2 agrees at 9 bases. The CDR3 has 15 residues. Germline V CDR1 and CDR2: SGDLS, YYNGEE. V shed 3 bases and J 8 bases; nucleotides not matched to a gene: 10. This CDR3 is CASSERVAGAPTQYF. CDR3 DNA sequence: TGTGCCAGCAGCGAGAGGGTAGCGGGGGCTCCTACGCAGTATTTT.

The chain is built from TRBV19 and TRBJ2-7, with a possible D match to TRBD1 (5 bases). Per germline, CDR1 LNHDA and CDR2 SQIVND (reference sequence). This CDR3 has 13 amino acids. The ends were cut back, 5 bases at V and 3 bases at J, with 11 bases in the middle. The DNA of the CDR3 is TGTGCCAGTAGTTTGGGGCAGGGCTACGAGCAGTACTTC. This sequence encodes CASSLGQGYEQYF.